This is a list of T cell receptor beta chains from one sample in a study of human T cells and chemical hapten exposure. TCRdb recomputed calls from the RACE reads with MiXCR, one row per CDR3 protein. In the table there are about 360,000 distinct CDR3 sequences, 4% to 5.5% of which are singletons. This specimen was whole blood, taken in connection with sensitization to the hapten diphenylcyclopropenone (DPC). The source is a woman aged 45-65 years with alopecia areata. Some clones in this sample may be carry-over from other donors' samples. The CDR3 runs from the conserved cysteine through the conserved F or W. A D gene is named only where the DNA matches it firmly. A clone size is listed for some rows: how often the clone was seen (once, few, many), or a class if it is expanded.

j_call,d_call,clone_size,v_call,cdr3_nt,cdr3_aa
TRBJ1-2,.,many,TRBV3-1,TGTGCCAGCAGCCAGGTACCAGAATATGGCTACACCTTC,CASSQVPEYGYTF
TRBJ1-1,TRBD1,few,TRBV5-1,TGCGCCAGCAGCTTGAGGGCCGACAGGGGGACTGAAGCTTTCTTT,CASSLRADRGTEAFF
TRBJ2-6,TRBD1,few,TRBV4-2,TGTGCCAGCAGCCGACAACAGGGGGCTGGGGCCAACGTCCTGACTTTC,CASSRQQGAGANVLTF
TRBJ1-1,.,.,TRBV7-2,TGTGCCAGCAGCTTCCGGACGGCCAACCCGAACACTGAAGCTTTCTTT,CASSFRTANPNTEAFF
TRBJ1-5,.,.,TRBV5-6,TGTGCCAGCTCCGCAGGGAACAATCAGCCCCAGCATTTT,CASSAGNNQPQHF
TRBJ2-7,.,few,TRBV30,TGTGCCTGGACCAGGGGGGACTACGAGCAGTACTTC,CAWTRGDYEQYF
TRBJ2-3,TRBD2,many,TRBV20-1,TGCAGTGCCCCCCGGGAGGGAGATACGCAGTATTTT,CSAPREGDTQYF
TRBJ1-1,TRBD1,many,TRBV5-1,TGCGCCAGCAGCTTGTACGGTGACAGGGGAACTGAAGCTTTCTTT,CASSLYGDRGTEAFF
TRBJ2-1,TRBD2,few,TRBV29-1,TGCAGCGTGGTTGGGACTAGCCATGAGCAGTTCTTC,CSVVGTSHEQFF
TRBJ1-1,.,few,TRBV3-1,TGTGCCAGCAGCCAAGATACGGGGAACACTGAAGCTTTCTTT,CASSQDTGNTEAFF
TRBJ1-6,TRBD1,.,TRBV5-1,TGCGCCAGCAGCTATGGGGACAGGGGACGAGATAATTCACCCCTCCACTTT,CASSYGDRGRDNSPLHF
TRBJ2-3,TRBD2,few,TRBV7-2,TGTGCCAGCAGCTCCCCCCTCCTGGCGGGAGTGCCAGATACGCAGTATTTT,CASSSPLLAGVPDTQYF
TRBJ2-1,TRBD2,few,TRBV29-1,TGCAGCGTTCTGGGACTAGCGGGAGTGAATGAGCAGTTCTTC,CSVLGLAGVNEQFF
TRBJ2-3,.,many,TRBV29-1,TGCAGCGTTGAAGATACGTCCGCGACAGGAGCTGTCCCAGATACGCAGTATTTT,CSVEDTSATGAVPDTQYF
TRBJ1-3,.,many,TRBV12-3/TRBV12-4,TGTGCCAGCAGTTTAGGTACGGGAGTAGTCGGAAACACCATATATTTT,CASSLGTGVVGNTIYF
TRBJ2-7,.,.,TRBV10-1,TGCGCCAGCAAGAAGGTGGAGGGGGCTCGCGAGCAGTACTTC,CASKKVEGAREQYF
TRBJ1-1,.,once,TRBV20-1,TGCAGTGCTAGTCCCCCTCTGACGAACACTGAAGCTTTCTTT,CSASPPLTNTEAFF
TRBJ2-3,TRBD2,few,TRBV6-2/TRBV6-3,TGTGCCAGCAGTTACCCTCTTGACGGACTAGCGGGAGGGGTCACAGATACGCAGTATTTT,CASSYPLDGLAGGVTDTQYF
TRBJ2-3,TRBD2,many,TRBV29-1,TGCAGCGTCCCGACTAGCGGGACAGATACGCAGTATTTT,CSVPTSGTDTQYF
TRBJ2-7,.,few,TRBV4-3,TGCGCCAGCAGCCAAGGTTTCAGGACAGCCGTTTACGAGCAGTACTTC,CASSQGFRTAVYEQYF
TRBJ2-3,.,.,TRBV4-3,TGCGCCAGCAGCCAAAGCCCGCAGGGCACAGATACGCAGTATTTT,CASSQSPQGTDTQYF
TRBJ1-1,.,.,TRBV12-5,TGTGCTAGTGCCTCGAATCCGGGCCGACTGATGAACACTGAAGCTTTCTTT,CASASNPGRLMNTEAFF
TRBJ2-1,TRBD1,few,TRBV5-1,TGCGCCAGCAGCTTACTACAGGGGGCCAATGAGCAGTTCTTC,CASSLLQGANEQFF
TRBJ2-1,.,many,TRBV20-1,TGCAGTGCTAGAAGGGGGATTGAGCAGTTCTTC,CSARRGIEQFF
TRBJ2-3,TRBD1,.,TRBV10-3,TGTGCCATCAGTGAGGCAGGGGGAGATACGCAGTATTTT,CAISEAGGDTQYF
TRBJ2-3,.,many,TRBV12-5,TGTGCTAGTGGTTTGTCTAGTCGGGGGCCGGGTGATACGCAGTATTTT,CASGLSSRGPGDTQYF
TRBJ2-3,.,many,TRBV15,TGTGCCACCAGCAGAGAGGGAGCGGGCACAGATACGCAGTATTTT,CATSREGAGTDTQYF
TRBJ2-1,.,many,TRBV21-1,TGTGCCAGCAGTCTCCCGAAGCCCCCTCCGGATGAGCAGTTCTTC,CASSLPKPPPDEQFF
TRBJ2-1,TRBD1,many,TRBV12-3/TRBV12-4,TGTGCCAGCAGCGGGACAGGGGTTAATGAGCAGTTCTTC,CASSGTGVNEQFF
TRBJ2-3,TRBD2,many,TRBV6-5,TGTGCCAGCAGTTACTCGGCCCTAGCGGGATATCGAGATACGCAGTATTTT,CASSYSALAGYRDTQYF
TRBJ1-2,.,many,TRBV6-5,TGTGCCAGCAGTTACCAGACAGCCTATGGCTACACCTTC,CASSYQTAYGYTF
TRBJ2-1,TRBD2,.,TRBV6-5,TGTGCCAGCAGTTCCCCTGCACAGGGGAGGACTAGCGGGCACTACAATGAGCAGTTCTTC,CASSSPAQGRTSGHYNEQFF
TRBJ2-2,TRBD1,many,TRBV5-1,TGCGCCAGCAGCTCGGGGACAGGAATGAGCGGGGAGCTGTTTTTT,CASSSGTGMSGELFF
TRBJ2-3,TRBD1,.,TRBV30,TGTGCCTGGAAGACAGGGGTAGATACGCAGTATTTT,CAWKTGVDTQYF
TRBJ1-4,.,many,TRBV29-1,TGCAGTGGACAGATTGGTAATGAAAAACTGTTTTTT,CSGQIGNEKLFF
TRBJ1-2,.,many,TRBV30,TGTGCCTGGAGTGTCCAGTTGGGTGGCTACACCTTC,CAWSVQLGGYTF
TRBJ2-4,.,few,TRBV6-2/TRBV6-3,TGTGCCAGCAGTAGGGGAGACGGAAACATTCAGTACTTC,CASSRGDGNIQYF
TRBJ2-2,.,few,TRBV3-1,TGTGCCAGCAGCCAACCCTTTGGGGGATCCGGGGAGCTGTTTTTT,CASSQPFGGSGELFF